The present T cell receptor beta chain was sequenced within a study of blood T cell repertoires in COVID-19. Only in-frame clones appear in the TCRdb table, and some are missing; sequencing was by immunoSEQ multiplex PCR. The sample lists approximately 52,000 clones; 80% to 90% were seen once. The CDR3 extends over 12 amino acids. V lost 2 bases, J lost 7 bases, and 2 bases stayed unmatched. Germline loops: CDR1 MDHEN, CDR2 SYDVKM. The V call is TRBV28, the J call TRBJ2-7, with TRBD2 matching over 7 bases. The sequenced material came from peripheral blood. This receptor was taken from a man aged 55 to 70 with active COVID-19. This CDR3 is CASSLAGREQYF. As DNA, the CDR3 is TGTGCCAGCAGTTTAGCCGGGAGGGAGCAGTACTTC.